This TCR beta chain was recorded in a study of human T cells and chemical hapten exposure. Time point in this sample: pre-sensitization, week 0. Treatment here: therapeutic diphenylcyclopropenone sensitization with weekly scalp DPC. Patients had alopecia, were aged 18 to 70, and were not pregnant. Per germline, CDR1 MNHEY and CDR2 SVGEGT. The CDR3 loop spans 17 amino acids. V gave up 2 bases and J gave up 7 bases, with 21 bases separating them. TCRdb itself ran the RACE reads through MiXCR, one entry per CDR3 protein. The data hold more than 250,000 distinct CDR3 sequences, with approximately 8.6% observed a single time.

This receptor was obtained from a woman aged 40 to 50 with alopecia areata. Some clones in this sample may be carry-over from other donors' samples. The V call is TRBV6-2 or TRBV6-3, the J call TRBJ2-1; D is perhaps TRBD1 (6 bases). Here the sequenced sample was whole blood, taken in connection with sensitization to the hapten diphenylcyclopropenone (DPC). The CDR3 region is CASSYRSLALGGNEQFF. The CDR3 DNA reads as TGTGCCAGCAGTTACCGGAGCTTGGCCCTAGGGGGAAATGAGCAGTTCTTC.